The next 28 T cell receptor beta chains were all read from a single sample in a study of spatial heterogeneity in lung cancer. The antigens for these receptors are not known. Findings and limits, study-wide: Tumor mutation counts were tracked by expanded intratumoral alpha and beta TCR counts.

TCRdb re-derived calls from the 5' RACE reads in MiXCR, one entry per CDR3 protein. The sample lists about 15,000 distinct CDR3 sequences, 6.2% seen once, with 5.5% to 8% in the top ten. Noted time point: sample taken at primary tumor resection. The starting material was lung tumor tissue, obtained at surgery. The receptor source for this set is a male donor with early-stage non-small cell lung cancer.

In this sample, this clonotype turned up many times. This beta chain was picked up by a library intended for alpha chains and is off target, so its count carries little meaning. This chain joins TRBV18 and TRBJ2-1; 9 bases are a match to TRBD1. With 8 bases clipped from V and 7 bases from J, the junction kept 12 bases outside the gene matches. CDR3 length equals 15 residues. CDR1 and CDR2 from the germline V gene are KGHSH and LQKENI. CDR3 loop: CASLPPAGQGNEQFF. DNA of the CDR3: TGTGCCAGCCTCCCCCCGGCGGGACAGGGAAATGAGCAGTTCTTC.

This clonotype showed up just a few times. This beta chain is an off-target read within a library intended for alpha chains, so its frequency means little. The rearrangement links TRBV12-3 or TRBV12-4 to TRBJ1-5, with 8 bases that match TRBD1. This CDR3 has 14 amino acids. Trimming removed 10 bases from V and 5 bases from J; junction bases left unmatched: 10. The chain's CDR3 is CATTTGAVDQPQHF. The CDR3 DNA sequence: TGTGCCACAACGACAGGGGCGGTCGATCAGCCCCAGCATTTT.

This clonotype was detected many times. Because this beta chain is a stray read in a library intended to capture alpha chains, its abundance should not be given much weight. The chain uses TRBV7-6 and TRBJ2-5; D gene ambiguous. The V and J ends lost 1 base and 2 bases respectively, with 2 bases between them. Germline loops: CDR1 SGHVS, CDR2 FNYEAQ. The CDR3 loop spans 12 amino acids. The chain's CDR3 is CASSLDQETQYF. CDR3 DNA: TGTGCCAGCAGCTTAGATCAAGAGACCCAGTACTTC.

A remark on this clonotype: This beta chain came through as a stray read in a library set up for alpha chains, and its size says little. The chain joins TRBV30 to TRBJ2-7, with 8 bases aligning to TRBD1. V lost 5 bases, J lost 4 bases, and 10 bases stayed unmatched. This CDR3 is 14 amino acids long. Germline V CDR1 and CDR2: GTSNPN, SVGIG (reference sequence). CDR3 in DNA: TGTGCCTGGGACCGGGACAGGCAGTCTTACGAGCAGTACTTC. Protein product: CAWDRDRQSYEQYF.

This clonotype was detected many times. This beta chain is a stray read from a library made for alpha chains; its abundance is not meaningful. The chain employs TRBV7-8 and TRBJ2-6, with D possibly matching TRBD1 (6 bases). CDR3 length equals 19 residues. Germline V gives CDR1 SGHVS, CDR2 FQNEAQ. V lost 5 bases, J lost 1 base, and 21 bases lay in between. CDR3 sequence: CASSPTGGTITSGANVLTF. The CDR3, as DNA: TGTGCCAGCAGCCCGACAGGTGGGACGATTACTTCTGGGGCCAACGTCCTGACTTTC.

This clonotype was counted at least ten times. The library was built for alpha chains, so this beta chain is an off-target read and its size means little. CDR3 sequence: CASSPSTSDTYEQYF. CDR3 bases: TGTGCCAGCAGTCCCTCGACTAGCGATACTTACGAGCAGTACTTC. The chain has TRBV7-2 and TRBJ2-7; 8 nucleotides line up with TRBD2. Germline CDR1 is SGHTA and CDR2 is FQGNSA. The CDR3 runs 15 residues. Germline trimming cut 6 bases from V and 4 bases from J; bases unmatched to any gene: 11.

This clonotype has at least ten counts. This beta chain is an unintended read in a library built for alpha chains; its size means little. The CDR3 protein is CASSSANSYNEQFF. CDR3 coding DNA: TGTGCCAGCAGTTCGGCGAACTCCTACAATGAGCAGTTCTTC. The V and J genes are TRBV28 and TRBJ2-1; the D is unclear. Trimming removed 4 bases from V and 0 bases from J, with 7 bases in between. CDR1 is MDHEN, CDR2 SYDVKM, per germline. CDR3 length equals 14 residues.

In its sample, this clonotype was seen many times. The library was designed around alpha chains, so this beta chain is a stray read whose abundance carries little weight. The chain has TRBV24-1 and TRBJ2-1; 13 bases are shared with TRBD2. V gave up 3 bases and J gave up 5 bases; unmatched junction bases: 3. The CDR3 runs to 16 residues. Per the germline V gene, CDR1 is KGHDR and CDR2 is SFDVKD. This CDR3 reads CATSDPGTSGDNEQFF. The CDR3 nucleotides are TGTGCCACCAGTGATCCTGGGACTAGCGGGGACAATGAGCAGTTCTTC.

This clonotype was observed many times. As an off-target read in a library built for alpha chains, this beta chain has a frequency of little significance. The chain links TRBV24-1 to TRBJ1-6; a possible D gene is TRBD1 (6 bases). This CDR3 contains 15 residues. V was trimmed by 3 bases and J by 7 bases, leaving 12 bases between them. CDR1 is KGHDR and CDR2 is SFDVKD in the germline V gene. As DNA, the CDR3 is TGTGCCACCAGTGATGCGCAGGGGATGAATTCACCCCTCCACTTT. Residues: CATSDAQGMNSPLHF.

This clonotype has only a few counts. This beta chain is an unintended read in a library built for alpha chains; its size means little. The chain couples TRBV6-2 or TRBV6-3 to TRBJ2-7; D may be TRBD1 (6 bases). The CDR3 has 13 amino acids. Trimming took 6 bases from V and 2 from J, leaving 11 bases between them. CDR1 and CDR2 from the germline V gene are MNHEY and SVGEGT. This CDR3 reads CASSQTGPYEQYF. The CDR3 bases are TGTGCCAGCAGCCAGACAGGTCCCTACGAGCAGTACTTC.

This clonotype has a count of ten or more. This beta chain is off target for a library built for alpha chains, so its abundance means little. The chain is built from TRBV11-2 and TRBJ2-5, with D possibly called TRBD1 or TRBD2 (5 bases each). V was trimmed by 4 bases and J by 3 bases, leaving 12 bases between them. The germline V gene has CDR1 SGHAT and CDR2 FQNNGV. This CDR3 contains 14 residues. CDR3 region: CASSSGRLEETQYF. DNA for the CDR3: TGTGCCAGCAGCTCGGGACGGCTAGAAGAGACCCAGTACTTC.

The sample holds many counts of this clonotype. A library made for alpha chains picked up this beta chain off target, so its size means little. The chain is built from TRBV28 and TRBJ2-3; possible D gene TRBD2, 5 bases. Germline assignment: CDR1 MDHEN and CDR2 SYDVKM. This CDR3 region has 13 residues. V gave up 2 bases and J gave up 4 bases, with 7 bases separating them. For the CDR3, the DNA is TGTGCCAGCAGTTTAGCGGGTCCAGATACGCAGTATTTT. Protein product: CASSLAGPDTQYF.

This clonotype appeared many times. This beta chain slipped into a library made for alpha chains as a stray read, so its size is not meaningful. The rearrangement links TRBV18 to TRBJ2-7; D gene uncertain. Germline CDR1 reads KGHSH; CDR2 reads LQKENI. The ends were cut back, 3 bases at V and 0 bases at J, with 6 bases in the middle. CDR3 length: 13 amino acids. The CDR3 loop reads CASSPGNSYEQYF. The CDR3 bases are TGTGCCAGCTCACCCGGAAACTCCTACGAGCAGTACTTC.

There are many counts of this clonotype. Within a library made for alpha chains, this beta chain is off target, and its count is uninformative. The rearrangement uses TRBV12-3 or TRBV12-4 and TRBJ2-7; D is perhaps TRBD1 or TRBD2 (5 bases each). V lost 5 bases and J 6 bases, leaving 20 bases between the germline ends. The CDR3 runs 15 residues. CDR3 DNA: TGTGCCAGCAGTGCCAGAGGGACCCAGGGTGCCGAGCAGTACTTC. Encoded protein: CASSARGTQGAEQYF.

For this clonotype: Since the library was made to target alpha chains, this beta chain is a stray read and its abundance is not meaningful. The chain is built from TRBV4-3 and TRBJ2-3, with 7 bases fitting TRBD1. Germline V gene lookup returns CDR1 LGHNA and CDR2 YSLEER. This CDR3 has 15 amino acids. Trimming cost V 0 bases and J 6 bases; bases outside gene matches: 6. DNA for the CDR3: TGCGCCAGCAGCCAAGAGACAGGGCCTATTGATACGCAGTATTTT. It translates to CASSQETGPIDTQYF.

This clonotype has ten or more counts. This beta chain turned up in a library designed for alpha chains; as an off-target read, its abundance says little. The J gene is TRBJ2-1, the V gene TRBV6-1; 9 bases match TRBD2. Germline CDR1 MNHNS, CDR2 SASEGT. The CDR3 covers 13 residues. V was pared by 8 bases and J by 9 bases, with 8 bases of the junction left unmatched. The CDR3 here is CASLGLAGTEQFF. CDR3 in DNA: TGTGCCAGCTTAGGGCTAGCGGGAACTGAGCAGTTCTTC.

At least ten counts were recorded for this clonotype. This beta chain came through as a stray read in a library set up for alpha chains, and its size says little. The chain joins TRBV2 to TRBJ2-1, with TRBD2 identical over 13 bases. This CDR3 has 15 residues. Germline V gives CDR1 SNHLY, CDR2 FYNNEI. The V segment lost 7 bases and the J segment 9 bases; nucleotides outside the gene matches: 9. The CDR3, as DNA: TGTGCCAGCACCGGGACTAGCGGGATAGGGGGTGAGCAGTTCTTC. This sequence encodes CASTGTSGIGGEQFF.

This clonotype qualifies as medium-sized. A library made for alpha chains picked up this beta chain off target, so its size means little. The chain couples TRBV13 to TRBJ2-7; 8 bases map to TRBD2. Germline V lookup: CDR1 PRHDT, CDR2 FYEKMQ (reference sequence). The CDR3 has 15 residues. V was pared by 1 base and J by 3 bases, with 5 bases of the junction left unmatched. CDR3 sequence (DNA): TGTGCCAGCAGCTTAGTGAGCGGGGGAAACTACGAGCAGTACTTC. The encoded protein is CASSLVSGGNYEQYF.

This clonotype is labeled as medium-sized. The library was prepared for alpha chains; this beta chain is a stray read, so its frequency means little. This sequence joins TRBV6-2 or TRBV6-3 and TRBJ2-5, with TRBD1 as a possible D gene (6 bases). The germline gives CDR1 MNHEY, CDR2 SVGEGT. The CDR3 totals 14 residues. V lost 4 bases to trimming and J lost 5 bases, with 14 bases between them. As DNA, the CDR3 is TGTGCCAGCAGTTGGGACCGCGACAGGGAGACCCAGTACTTC. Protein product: CASSWDRDRETQYF.

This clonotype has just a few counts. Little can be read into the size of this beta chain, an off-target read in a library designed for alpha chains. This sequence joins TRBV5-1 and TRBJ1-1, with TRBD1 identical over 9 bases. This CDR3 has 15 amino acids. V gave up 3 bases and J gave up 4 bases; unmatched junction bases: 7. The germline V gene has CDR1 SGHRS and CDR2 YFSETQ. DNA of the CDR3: TGCGCCAGCAGCTCAGGGGACAGGGAAACCACTGAAGCTTTCTTT. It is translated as CASSSGDRETTEAFF.

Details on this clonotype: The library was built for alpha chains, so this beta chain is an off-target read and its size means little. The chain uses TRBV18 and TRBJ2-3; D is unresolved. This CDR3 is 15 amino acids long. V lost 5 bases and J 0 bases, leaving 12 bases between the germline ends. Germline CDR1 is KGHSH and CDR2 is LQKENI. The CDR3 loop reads CASSSGRLSTDTQYF. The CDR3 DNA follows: TGTGCCAGCTCATCAGGACGTCTAAGCACAGATACGCAGTATTTT.

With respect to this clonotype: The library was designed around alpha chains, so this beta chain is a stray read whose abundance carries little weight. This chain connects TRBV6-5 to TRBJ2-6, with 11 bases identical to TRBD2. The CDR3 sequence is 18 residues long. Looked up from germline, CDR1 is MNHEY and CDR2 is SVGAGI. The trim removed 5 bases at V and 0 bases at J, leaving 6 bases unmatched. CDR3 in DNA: TGTGCCAGCAGTACCACTAGCGGGGGCGCCTCTGGGGCCAACGTCCTGACTTTC. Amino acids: CASSTTSGGASGANVLTF.

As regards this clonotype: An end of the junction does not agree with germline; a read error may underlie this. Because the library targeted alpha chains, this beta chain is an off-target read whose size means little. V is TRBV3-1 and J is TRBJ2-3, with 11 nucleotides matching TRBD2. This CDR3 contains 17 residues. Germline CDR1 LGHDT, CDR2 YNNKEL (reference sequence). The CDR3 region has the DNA TGTGCCAGCGGCCAAGTGGGGGCTAGCGGGGGGACAGATACGCAGTATTTT. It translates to CASGQVGASGGTDTQYF.

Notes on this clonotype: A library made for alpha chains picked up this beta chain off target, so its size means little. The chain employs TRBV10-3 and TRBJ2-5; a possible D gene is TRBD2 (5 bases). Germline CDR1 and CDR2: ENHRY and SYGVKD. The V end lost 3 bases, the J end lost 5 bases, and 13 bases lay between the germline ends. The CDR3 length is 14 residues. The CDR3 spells CAISEGSSTETQYF. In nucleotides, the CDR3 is TGTGCCATCAGTGAAGGCTCTAGCACCGAGACCCAGTACTTC.

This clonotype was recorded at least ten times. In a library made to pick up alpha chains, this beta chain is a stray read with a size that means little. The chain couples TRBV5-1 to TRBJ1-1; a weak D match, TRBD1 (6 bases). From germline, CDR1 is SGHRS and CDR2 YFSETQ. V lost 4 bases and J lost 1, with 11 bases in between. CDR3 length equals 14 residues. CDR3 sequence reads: CASSPGAGNTEAFF. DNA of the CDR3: TGCGCCAGCAGCCCAGGGGCGGGGAACACTGAAGCTTTCTTT.

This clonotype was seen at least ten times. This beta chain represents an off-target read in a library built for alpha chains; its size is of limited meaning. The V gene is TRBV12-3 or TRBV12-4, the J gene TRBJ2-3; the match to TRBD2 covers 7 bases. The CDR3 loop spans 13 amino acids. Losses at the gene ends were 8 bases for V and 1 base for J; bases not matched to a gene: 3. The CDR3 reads CASSTSGTDTQYF. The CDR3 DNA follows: TGTGCCAGCTCAACTAGCGGCACAGATACGCAGTATTTT.

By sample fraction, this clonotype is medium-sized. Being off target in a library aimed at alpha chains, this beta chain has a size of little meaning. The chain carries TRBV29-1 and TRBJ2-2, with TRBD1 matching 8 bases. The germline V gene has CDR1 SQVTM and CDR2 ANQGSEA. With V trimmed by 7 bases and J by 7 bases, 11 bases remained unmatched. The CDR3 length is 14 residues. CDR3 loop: CSASDRALGGELFF. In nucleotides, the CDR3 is TGCAGCGCCTCGGACAGGGCTCTTGGCGGGGAGCTGTTTTTT.

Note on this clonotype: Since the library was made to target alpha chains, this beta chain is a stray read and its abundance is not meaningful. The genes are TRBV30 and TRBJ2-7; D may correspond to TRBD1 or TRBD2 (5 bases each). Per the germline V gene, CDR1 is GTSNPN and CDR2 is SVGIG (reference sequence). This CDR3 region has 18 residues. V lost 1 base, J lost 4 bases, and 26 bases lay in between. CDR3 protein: CAWSARPGDGVRRYEQYF. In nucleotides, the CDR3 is TGTGCCTGGAGTGCCCGACCCGGGGACGGGGTCCGGAGGTACGAGCAGTACTTC. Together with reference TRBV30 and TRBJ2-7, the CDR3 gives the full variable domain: SQTIHQWPATLVQPVGSPLSLECTVEGTSNPNLYWYRQAAGRGLQLLFYSVGIGQISSEVPQNLSASRPQDRQFILSSKKLLLSDSGFYLCAWSARPGDGVRRYEQYFGPGTRLTVT.